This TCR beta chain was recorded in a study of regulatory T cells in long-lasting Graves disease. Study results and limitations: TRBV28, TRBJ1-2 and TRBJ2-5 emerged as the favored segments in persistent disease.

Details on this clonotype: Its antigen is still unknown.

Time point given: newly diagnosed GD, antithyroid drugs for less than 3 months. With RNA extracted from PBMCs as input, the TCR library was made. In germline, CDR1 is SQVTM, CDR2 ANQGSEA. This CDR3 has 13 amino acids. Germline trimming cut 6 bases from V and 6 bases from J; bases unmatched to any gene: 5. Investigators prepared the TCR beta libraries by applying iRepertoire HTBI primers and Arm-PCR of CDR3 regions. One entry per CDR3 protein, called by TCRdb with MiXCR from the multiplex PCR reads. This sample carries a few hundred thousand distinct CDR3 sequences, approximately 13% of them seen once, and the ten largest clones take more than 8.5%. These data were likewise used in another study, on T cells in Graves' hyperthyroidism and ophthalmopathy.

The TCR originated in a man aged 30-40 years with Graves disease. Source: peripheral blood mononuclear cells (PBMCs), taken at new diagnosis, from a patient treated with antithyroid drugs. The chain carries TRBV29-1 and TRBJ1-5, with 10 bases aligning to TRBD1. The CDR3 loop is CSVTGTGVQPQHF. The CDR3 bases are TGCAGCGTGACCGGGACAGGGGTTCAGCCCCAGCATTTT.